This T cell receptor beta chain was sequenced for a study of blood T cell repertoires in COVID-19. This clone has more than one count but fewer than ten. Sequencing used immunoSEQ multiplex PCR; TCRdb keeps in-frame clones, though not all of them. The data show under 200,000 clones, around 83% seen once. Looked up from germline, CDR1 is LGHDT and CDR2 is YNNKEL (reference sequence). V shed 4 bases and J shed 4 bases, with 8 bases lying between them. The CDR3 contains 13 residues. This rearrangement joins TRBV3-1 (or the pseudogene TRBV3-2) to TRBJ1-3; D is unresolved. The specimen was peripheral blood. The sequence derives from a human donor in a cohort sampled during active COVID-19. CDR3: CASSRESGNTIYF. CDR3 DNA sequence: TGTGCCAGCAGCCGTGAGTCGGGAAACACCATATATTTT.